A selection of T cell receptor beta chains follows, all from one sample in a study of shared clonotypes between healthy human individuals. Only in-frame clones appear in the TCRdb table, and some are missing; sequencing was by immunoSEQ multiplex PCR. The sample has around 600,000 clones, nearly 98% seen once. Source material: naive CD8+ T cells sorted from blood. These receptors came from a man younger than 45 in good health. The CDR3 runs from the conserved cysteine through the conserved F or W. The order of the fields is D gene, J gene, clone size, V gene, CDR3 protein, CDR3 DNA. D genes are given only for firm matches. Not every row has a clone size; where given, it reads once, few, many or a size class.

TRBD1,TRBJ2-7,once,TRBV27,CASSLQGDSTYEQYF,TGTGCCAGCAGTTTACAAGGGGACAGTACCTACGAGCAGTACTTC
TRBD2,TRBJ2-3,.,TRBV7-2,CASSLPAGESDTQYF,TGTGCCAGCAGCTTACCAGCGGGAGAGTCAGATACGCAGTATTTT
.,TRBJ2-7,.,TRBV6-6,CASTPSNTFYEQYF,TGTGCCAGCACCCCTTCCAACACGTTCTACGAGCAGTACTTC
TRBD1,TRBJ2-1,.,TRBV29-1,CSVEGGQWSSYNEQFF,TGCAGCGTTGAAGGGGGACAGTGGAGCTCCTACAATGAGCAGTTCTTC
.,TRBJ1-1,.,TRBV27,CASRNQGTEAFF,TGTGCCAGCAGAAACCAGGGCACTGAAGCTTTCTTT
TRBD2,TRBJ2-3,.,TRBV5-4,CASSLAGEVDTQYF,TGTGCCAGCTCATTGGCGGGAGAGGTAGATACGCAGTATTTT
TRBD1,TRBJ2-4,.,TRBV11-2,CASSPPTGGILNIQYF,TGTGCCAGCAGCCCCCCGACAGGGGGGATTCTAAACATTCAGTACTTC
.,TRBJ2-7,.,TRBV4-2,CASSQEWISYEQYF,TGTGCCAGCAGCCAAGAGTGGATCTCCTACGAGCAGTACTTC
.,TRBJ2-7,.,TRBV4-3,CASSQDIGGFPYEQYF,TGCGCCAGCAGCCAAGATATTGGAGGGTTCCCCTACGAGCAGTACTTC
.,TRBJ2-7,.,TRBV9,CASSEGAGIDEQYF,TGTGCCAGCAGCGAGGGGGCGGGAATCGACGAGCAGTACTTC
.,TRBJ1-5,.,TRBV6-1,CASSEMPPTSGNQPQHF,TGTGCCAGCAGTGAAATGCCCCCCACTTCGGGCAATCAGCCCCAGCATTTT
TRBD2,TRBJ2-5,.,TRBV9,CASSVGVKVAGEGETQYF,TGTGCCAGCAGCGTAGGAGTTAAGGTGGCGGGAGAGGGAGAGACCCAGTACTTC
.,TRBJ2-7,.,TRBV19,CASSTGPILYEQYF,TGTGCCAGTAGTACGGGCCCTATCCTCTACGAGCAGTACTTC
.,TRBJ2-7,.,TRBV6-1,CASSVMIRSGEQYF,TGTGCCAGCAGTGTAATGATCAGGAGTGGCGAGCAGTACTTC
.,TRBJ2-7,.,TRBV19,CASSIKGASYEQYF,TGTGCCAGTAGTATTAAAGGGGCGAGCTACGAGCAGTACTTC
TRBD1,TRBJ2-1,.,TRBV11-3,CASSKPGTVPNEQFF,TGTGCCAGCAGCAAACCCGGGACAGTTCCCAATGAGCAGTTCTTC
.,TRBJ2-2,.,TRBV7-9,CASLYLEGPGELFF,TGTGCCAGCCTATACCTGGAGGGACCCGGGGAGCTGTTTTTT
TRBD2,TRBJ2-7,.,TRBV5-1,CASSLLAGSYEQYF,TGCGCCAGCAGCTTGTTAGCGGGGTCCTACGAGCAGTACTTC
TRBD1,TRBJ2-1,.,TRBV6-5,CASRSTRDRQFF,TGTGCCAGCAGGTCAACCCGGGACAGGCAGTTCTTC
.,TRBJ1-1,.,TRBV7-9,CATLPGLYTEAFF,TGTGCCACGCTTCCGGGGCTCTACACTGAAGCTTTCTTT
TRBD2,TRBJ2-1,.,TRBV2,CASSESWLAGGGSYNEQFF,TGTGCCAGCAGTGAAAGTTGGCTAGCGGGAGGCGGCTCCTACAATGAGCAGTTCTTC
TRBD1,TRBJ2-7,.,TRBV13,CASSATGTATYEQYF,TGTGCCAGCAGCGCGACGGGGACAGCCACCTACGAGCAGTACTTC
.,TRBJ1-2,.,TRBV30,CAWSGQVNYGYTF,TGTGCCTGGAGTGGGCAGGTTAACTATGGCTACACCTTC
.,TRBJ2-4,.,TRBV5-6,CASSLDSKNIQYF,TGTGCCAGCAGCCTAGATTCCAAAAACATTCAGTACTTC
.,TRBJ2-3,once,TRBV9,CASSEWTTDTQYF,TGTGCCAGCAGCGAATGGACCACAGATACGCAGTATTTT
TRBD1,TRBJ2-7,.,TRBV19,CASSKDRGRRYEQYF,TGTGCCAGTAGCAAGGACAGGGGGCGCCGCTACGAGCAGTACTTC
TRBD2,TRBJ2-2,.,TRBV4-1,CASSQVRLAGAGELFF,TGCGCCAGCAGCCAAGTACGACTAGCGGGGGCCGGGGAGCTGTTTTTT
.,TRBJ1-1,.,TRBV7-9,CASSWTSGLNTEAFF,TGTGCCAGCAGCTGGACAAGTGGATTGAACACTGAAGCTTTCTTT
.,TRBJ2-5,.,TRBV7-9,CASSLQGGQETQYF,TGTGCCAGCAGCCTTCAGGGGGGGCAAGAGACCCAGTACTTC
TRBD1,TRBJ1-5,.,TRBV7-9,CASSSSRDRVEFSNQPQHF,TGTGCCAGCAGCTCCAGCCGGGACAGGGTAGAGTTCAGCAATCAGCCCCAGCATTTT
TRBD1,TRBJ1-2,.,TRBV4-3,CASSQGHDRGGRGYTF,TGCGCCAGCAGCCAGGGTCATGACAGGGGCGGTCGGGGCTACACCTTC
.,TRBJ2-4,.,TRBV29-1,CSVEILGHRYF,TGCAGCGTTGAGATTTTAGGACACCGTTACTTC
.,TRBJ1-1,.,TRBV28,CASSLRPGNTEAFF,TGTGCCAGCAGTTTACGGCCAGGGAACACTGAAGCTTTCTTT
TRBD2,TRBJ2-7,.,TRBV7-6,CASSFAGGGEQYF,TGTGCCAGCAGCTTTGCGGGAGGCGGCGAGCAGTACTTC
.,TRBJ1-5,once,TRBV9,CASSPDNGIREPQHF,TGTGCCAGCAGCCCAGACAATGGGATTCGTGAGCCCCAGCATTTT
TRBD2,TRBJ2-5,.,TRBV7-2,CASSSPLGSGRKETQYF,TGTGCCAGCAGCTCCCCTTTGGGTAGCGGGAGGAAGGAGACCCAGTACTTC
.,TRBJ2-2,.,TRBV11-2,CASSSYLQRSNTGELFF,TGTGCCAGCAGCTCATACCTACAGAGATCGAACACCGGGGAGCTGTTTTTT
.,TRBJ2-1,.,TRBV25-1,CASSESLATYNEQFF,TGTGCCAGCAGTGAAAGTCTAGCTACCTACAATGAGCAGTTCTTC
.,TRBJ2-5,.,TRBV7-9,CASSLIHEQGVGIRETQYF,TGTGCCAGCAGCTTGATTCACGAGCAAGGAGTCGGGATTCGGGAGACCCAGTACTTC
.,TRBJ2-7,.,TRBV7-8,CASSLGGRVNGEQYF,TGTGCCAGCAGCTTAGGTGGCAGGGTGAATGGCGAGCAGTACTTC
.,TRBJ2-7,.,TRBV6-5,CASRPGTGSYEQYF,TGTGCCAGCAGGCCCGGGACTGGTTCCTACGAGCAGTACTTC
.,TRBJ2-7,.,TRBV13,CASSQGTYEQYF,TGTGCCAGCAGCCAAGGGACCTACGAGCAGTACTTC
TRBD1,TRBJ2-5,once,TRBV5-1,CASSLLPRGQETQYF,TGCGCCAGCAGCTTGCTACCCAGGGGGCAGGAGACCCAGTACTTC
.,TRBJ2-7,few,TRBV27,CASSFGGEQYF,TGTGCCAGCAGTTTCGGGGGCGAGCAGTACTTC
.,TRBJ2-7,.,TRBV7-8,CASSLGPITLSYEQYF,TGTGCCAGCAGCTTAGGCCCTATAACGTTATCCTACGAGCAGTACTTC
TRBD1,TRBJ2-3,.,TRBV2,CATKTGGARGTDTQYF,TGTGCCACAAAAACAGGGGGCGCACGGGGCACAGATACGCAGTATTTT
.,TRBJ2-5,.,TRBV29-1,CSVEWRGHPRETQYF,TGCAGCGTTGAATGGAGGGGTCACCCTCGGGAGACCCAGTACTTC
.,TRBJ1-4,.,TRBV7-8,CASTPRSASDEKLFF,TGTGCCAGCACCCCCAGATCCGCGTCAGACGAAAAACTGTTTTTT
TRBD1,TRBJ2-7,.,TRBV7-9,CASSLSTGYSYEQYF,TGTGCCAGCAGCTTATCGACAGGGTACTCCTACGAGCAGTACTTC
.,TRBJ2-7,once,TRBV7-9,CASSLGATYEQYF,TGTGCCAGCAGCTTAGGGGCTACCTACGAGCAGTACTTC
.,TRBJ2-7,once,TRBV5-5,CASSLLHSVYYEQYF,TGTGCCAGCAGCTTGCTGCACAGCGTATACTACGAGCAGTACTTC
.,TRBJ2-5,.,TRBV21-1,CASSKGTGPQETQYF,TGTGCCAGCAGCAAAGGAACCGGTCCACAAGAGACCCAGTACTTC
TRBD1,TRBJ1-1,.,TRBV7-6,CASSPNRGMNTEAFF,TGTGCCAGCAGTCCAAACAGGGGCATGAACACTGAAGCTTTCTTT
.,TRBJ2-7,.,TRBV4-1,CASSQDPNDSDEQYF,TGCGCCAGCAGCCAAGATCCAAACGATTCCGACGAGCAGTACTTC
.,TRBJ2-7,.,TRBV19,CASSIEASTYEQYF,TGTGCCAGTAGTATAGAGGCTAGCACCTACGAGCAGTACTTC
.,TRBJ2-7,.,TRBV6-4,CASSDSLQGYEQYF,TGTGCCAGCAGTGACTCGCTACAGGGCTACGAGCAGTACTTC
.,TRBJ2-1,once,TRBV28,CASSLDLLETGGRIF,TGTGCCAGCAGTCTGGACTTACTAGAAACGGGCGGTAGGATCTTC
TRBD1,TRBJ2-1,.,TRBV6-6,CASSRQGAMDEQFF,TGTGCCAGCAGCAGACAGGGGGCTATGGATGAGCAGTTCTTC
.,TRBJ2-5,.,TRBV27,CASSFGSSQETQYF,TGTGCCAGCAGTTTCGGGAGCAGCCAAGAGACCCAGTACTTC
.,TRBJ1-1,.,TRBV30,CAWRWGLDRAFF,TGTGCCTGGAGATGGGGTTTGGACCGGGCTTTCTTT